The next 7 T cell receptor beta chains were all read from a single sample in a study of spatial heterogeneity in lung cancer. Time point specified: sample taken at primary tumor resection. Sequencing of whole RNA from tumor, nontumor lung or frozen PBMC involved no sorting. TCRdb redid the calling of the 5' RACE reads with MiXCR, one entry per CDR3 protein. The data show more than 35,000 distinct CDR3 sequences, 5.2% seen once. This sample comprised PBMCs, obtained at surgery. All receptors derive from a female donor with early-stage non-small cell lung cancer.

This clonotype was seen many times. The chain is built from TRBV5-1 and TRBJ2-5, with 10 bases lining up with TRBD2. The CDR3 is 16 amino acids. The trim removed 6 bases at V and 0 bases at J, leaving 8 bases unmatched. Germline values: CDR1 SGHRS, CDR2 YFSETQ. CDR3 DNA sequence: TGCGCCAGCAAGGAAGCGGGGGGGCGGTACCAAGAGACCCAGTACTTC. This codes for CASKEAGGRYQETQYF.

This clonotype was seen repeatedly, ten times or more. The chain has TRBV20-1 and TRBJ1-4; D call uncertain. Germline loops: CDR1 DFQATT, CDR2 SNEGSKA (reference sequence). CDR3 length: 12 amino acids. Trimming cost V 7 bases and J 0 bases, with 6 bases left between them. Here the CDR3 DNA reads TGCAGTGTAGGTTCAACTAATGAAAAACTGTTTTTT. It encodes CSVGSTNEKLFF.

This clonotype was detected many times. The V gene is TRBV10-3, the J gene TRBJ1-3, with D unclear. V dropped 8 bases and J dropped 4 bases, with 12 bases sitting between them. This CDR3 has 13 amino acids. Germline loops: CDR1 ENHRY, CDR2 SYGVKD. CDR3 sequence: CAIGMGGGNTIYF. For the CDR3, the DNA is TGTGCCATCGGGATGGGAGGAGGAAACACCATATATTTT.

This clonotype was recorded many times. This chain connects TRBV29-1 to TRBJ1-4; tentative D call: TRBD1 (6 bases). CDR3 length equals 13 residues. Trimming removed 6 bases from V and 8 bases from J, with 16 bases in between. The germline V gene encodes CDR1 SQVTM and CDR2 ANQGSEA. In DNA, the CDR3 is TGCAGCGTCAATCGGGGGGGCGAAGAAAAACTGTTTTTT. It codes for CSVNRGGEEKLFF.

There are many counts of this clonotype. CDR3: CASSLSEGPSNQPQHF. The CDR3 region has the DNA TGTGCCAGCAGCTTGTCGGAGGGTCCTAGCAATCAGCCCCAGCATTTT. The V and J genes are TRBV5-5 and TRBJ1-5; D gene ambiguous. This CDR3 is 16 amino acids long. V lost 1 base to trimming and J lost 0 bases, with 11 bases between them. Germline values: CDR1 SGHKS, CDR2 YYEKEE (reference sequence).

As concerns this clonotype: It may be a read error: a sequence one base away is much more abundant. The chain is built from TRBV5-1 and TRBJ2-7; D is unresolved. This CDR3 is built from 15 residues. Germline V gives CDR1 SGHRS, CDR2 YFSETQ. The CDR3 nucleotides read TGCGTCAGCAGCTTGGCCAATACAGCAGCCTACGAGCAGTACTTC. The encoded protein is CVSSLANTAAYEQYF.

The chain couples TRBV27 to TRBJ2-2; no clear D gene. The CDR3 is 15 amino acids. Germline V gene data show CDR1 as MNHEY and CDR2 as SMNVEV (reference sequence). Trimming stripped 10 bases from V and 0 bases from J, with 15 bases between. DNA of the CDR3: TGTGCCACCACCTCTTCAATCACGAACACCGGGGAGCTGTTTTTT. Amino acids: CATTSSITNTGELFF.